This T cell receptor (beta chain) was identified in a study of identical twins (dated by TCRdb to the mid-2010s). In terms of the full investigation: The study deep-sequenced TCR alpha and beta repertoires from monozygotic twins, unrelated adults of various ages and cord blood to test whether fetal clonotypes persist. Replicate twin experiments were performed at different times using different library preparation protocols to rule out contamination.

Overall study outcomes, separate from this receptor: Compared with coincidental sharing between unrelated individuals, an excess of low generation-probability sequences was observed among out-of-frame TCR alpha sequences shared between twins. A weaker excess of twin sharing was found in beta out-of-frame sequences because the signal-to-noise ratio was lowered by fewer shared sequences. Invariant T cells such as MAIT and iNKT could partly confound zero-insertion analyses, although diverse VJ usage argued against such confounding for most clonotypes. Abundant cord blood beta clonotypes had fewer insertions, young adult naive repertoires showed a similar but weaker trend, and memory repertoires showed no such trend. Because the same donors could not be followed over many years, the conclusions relied on cross-sectional statistical analysis. In monozygotic twins, recombination models systematically underestimated out-of-frame TCR alpha sharing, but the models matched the sharing seen between unrelated individuals.

On this clonotype: Its antigen remains undetermined. Nothing much larger sits one base from this clone, and base qualities are not available.

Libraries came from 5' RACE. These reads were obtained on an Illumina HiSeq 2000. A universal primer binding site was introduced by template switching, and a unique molecular identifier was present in the final cDNA, enabling accurate counting of TCR cDNA molecules. Specific primers in the conserved constant-segment region were used to synthesize first-strand cDNA for the TCR alpha and beta chains. Each cDNA library was double barcoded, with a SMART-Mk sample barcode plus Illumina barcodes, to control for contamination. TruSeq adapter sequences, together with Illumina sample barcodes, were added in two successive PCR steps. Sequencing of the TCR alpha and beta cDNA libraries was done on the Illumina HiSeq platform using custom primers. Turning to the authors' computational methods: Raw reads were processed with MiGEC to extract unique molecular identifiers, and MiXCR was used to determine CDR3 positions. Recombination models were inferred per individual with the repgenHMM and IGoR tools using an EM algorithm. Shared clonotypes were analyzed with the tcR package in R, and sharing was normalized by the product of cloneset sizes. To study raw recombination without the effects of thymic and clonal selection, out-of-frame nonproductive sequences were analyzed. TCRdb reanalyzed the raw reads on its own, using fastp at Q25 for trimming and MiXCR for clone calling, and kept in-frame beta chains. Merged by CDR3 protein, the rows form single entries marked with the most common genes and DNA. The V and J calls reflect TCRdb's pipeline rather than the authors' work. The sample contains some 440,000 distinct CDR3 sequences, roughly 26% of them found a single time. Of the sample, over 2.5% is held by the ten largest clones.

The CDR3 covers 13 residues, taking in both the cysteine and the phenylalanine. The DNA shown is the 39-base CDR3, in frame from base 1. A distance of 10 bases separates the germline ends of V and J, which lose 5 bases and 4 bases respectively. The germline V gene yields SGHAT for CDR1 and FQNNGV for CDR2. All donors were healthy Caucasians. The twin cohort consisted of three pairs of female monozygotic twins, all aged roughly 18 to 30 years. Positive isolation kits from Invitrogen were used to isolate the CD4+ and CD8+ T cell populations. Separately, the same data were catalogued under a study of T cells expressing NK-cell markers. The second investigation adds: About 8 donors provided sorted CD3+CD56+NKG2C+, CD3+CD56+NKG2C- and CD3+CD56-NKG2C+ T-cell subsets, whose TCR beta-chain repertoires were profiled. Among the eight sequenced donors, seven were HCMV-seropositive and one was HCMV-seronegative. In several experiments an anti-gammadeltaTCR antibody was added to restrict sorting to alphabetaTCR-expressing T cells. In six donors, the dominant CD3+CD56+NKG2C+ clonotypes ranked among the top 10 CD8+ clonotypes, making up roughly 1.0-8% of CD8+ T cells. Those dominant clonotypes were again the most abundant among CD3+CD56-NKG2C+ cells in several donors, at about 25-65%. Whether the expanded NKG2C-expressing T cell clones were specific for HCMV antigens remained unclear. The eight sequenced donors were randomly selected healthy volunteers, three men and five women. HCMV serostatus was determined by detecting HCMV-specific IgG in serum with a commercial ELISA kit. Reads were demultiplexed and grouped by UMI with MIGEC, and clonotypes were assembled and quantified with MiTCR. To remove erroneous sequences, TCR cDNA sequences were retained only when supported by two or more reads. Downstream repertoire analysis used the tcR package, and clonotypes were matched across fractions by CDR3 nucleotide sequence plus V segment. VDJmatch was used to annotate antigen specificity against VDJdb, with one amino acid substitution allowed in CDR3.

Sequencing was carried out using CD4+ T cells sorted from blood. The sequence is built from TRBV11-2 and TRBJ2-3, with the D gene not confidently named. The TCR was taken from a woman between 18 and 29 years old in good health. The bases are TGTGCCAGCAGCACCTCTGGGTCAGATACGCAGTATTTT. It is translated as CASSTSGSDTQYF.